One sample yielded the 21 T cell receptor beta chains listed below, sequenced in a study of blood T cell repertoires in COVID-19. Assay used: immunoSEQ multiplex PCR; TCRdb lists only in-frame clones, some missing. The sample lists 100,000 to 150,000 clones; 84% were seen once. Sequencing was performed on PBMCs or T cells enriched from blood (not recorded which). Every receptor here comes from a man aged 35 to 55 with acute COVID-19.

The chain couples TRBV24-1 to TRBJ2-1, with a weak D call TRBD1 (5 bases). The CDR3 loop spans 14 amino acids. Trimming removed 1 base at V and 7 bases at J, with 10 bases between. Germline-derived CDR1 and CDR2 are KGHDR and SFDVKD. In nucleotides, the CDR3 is TGTGCCACCAGTGATTTCGGGCAGGGAAATGAGCAGTTCTTC. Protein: CATSDFGQGNEQFF.

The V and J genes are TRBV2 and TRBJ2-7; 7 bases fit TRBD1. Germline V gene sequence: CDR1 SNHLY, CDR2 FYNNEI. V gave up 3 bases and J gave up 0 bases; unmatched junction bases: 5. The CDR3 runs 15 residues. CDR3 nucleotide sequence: TGTGCCAGCAGTGAGCTCGGGGACAGCTCCTACGAGCAGTACTTC. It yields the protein CASSELGDSSYEQYF.

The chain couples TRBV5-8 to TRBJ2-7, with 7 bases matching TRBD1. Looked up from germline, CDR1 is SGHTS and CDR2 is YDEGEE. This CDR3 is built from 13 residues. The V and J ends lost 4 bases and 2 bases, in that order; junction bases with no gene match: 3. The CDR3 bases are TGTGCCAGCAGCCTCGACAGGGCCTACGAGCAGTACTTC. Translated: CASSLDRAYEQYF.

The CDR3 loop is CATSSGTSRETQYF. CDR3 nucleotides: TGTGCCACCAGCAGTGGGACTTCGAGAGAGACCCAGTACTTC. The chain combines TRBV15 with TRBJ2-5; D perhaps matches TRBD2 (6 bases). Germline CDR1 LNHNV, CDR2 YYDKDF (reference sequence). This CDR3 contains 14 residues. V lost 3 bases to trimming and J lost 4 bases, with 12 bases between them.

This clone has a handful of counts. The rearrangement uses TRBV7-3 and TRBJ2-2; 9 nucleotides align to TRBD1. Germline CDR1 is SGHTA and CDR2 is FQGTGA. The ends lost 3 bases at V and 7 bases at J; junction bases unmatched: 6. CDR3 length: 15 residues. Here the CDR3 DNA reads TGTGCCAGCAGCTTGAACAGGGGGCGGGGCGGGGAGCTGTTTTTT. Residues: CASSLNRGRGGELFF.

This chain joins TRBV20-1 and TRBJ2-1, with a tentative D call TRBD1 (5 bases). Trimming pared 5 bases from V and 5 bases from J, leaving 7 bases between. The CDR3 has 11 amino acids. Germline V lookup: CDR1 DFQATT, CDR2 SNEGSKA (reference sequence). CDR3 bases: TGCAGTGCTTTCAGGGACAATGAGCAGTTCTTC. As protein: CSAFRDNEQFF.

The CDR3 reads CASSLQGGEYEQFF. The CDR3 bases are TGTGCCAGCAGCTTACAGGGAGGGGAGTATGAGCAGTTCTTC. The chain combines TRBV7-2 with TRBJ2-1, with 7 bases matching TRBD2. Germline-derived CDR1 and CDR2 are SGHTA and FQGNSA. The CDR3 extends over 14 amino acids. Trimming cost V 2 bases and J 8 bases; bases outside gene matches: 6.

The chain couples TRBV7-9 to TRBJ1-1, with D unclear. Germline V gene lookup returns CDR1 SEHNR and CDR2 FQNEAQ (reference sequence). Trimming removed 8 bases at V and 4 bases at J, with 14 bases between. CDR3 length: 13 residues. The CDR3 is CASAVVSGTEAFF. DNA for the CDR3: TGTGCCAGCGCTGTAGTAAGCGGCACTGAAGCTTTCTTT.

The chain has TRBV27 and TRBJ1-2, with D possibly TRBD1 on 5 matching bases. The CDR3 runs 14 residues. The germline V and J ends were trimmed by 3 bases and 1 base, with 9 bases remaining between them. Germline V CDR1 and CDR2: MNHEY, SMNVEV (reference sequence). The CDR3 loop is CASSLRGGNYGYTF. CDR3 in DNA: TGTGCCAGCAGTTTGCGGGGGGGTAACTATGGCTACACCTTC.

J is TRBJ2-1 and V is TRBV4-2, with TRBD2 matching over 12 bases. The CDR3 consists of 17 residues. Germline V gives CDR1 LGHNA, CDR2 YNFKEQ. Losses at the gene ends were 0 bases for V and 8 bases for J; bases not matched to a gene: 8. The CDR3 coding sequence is TGTGCCAGCAGCCAAGATCGGGCTAGCGGGAGGGGTGATGAGCAGTTCTTC. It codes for CASSQDRASGRGDEQFF.

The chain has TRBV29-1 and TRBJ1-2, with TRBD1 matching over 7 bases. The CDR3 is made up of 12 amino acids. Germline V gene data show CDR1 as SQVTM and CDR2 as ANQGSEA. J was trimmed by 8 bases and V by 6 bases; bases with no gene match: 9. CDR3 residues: CSVDRELRGYTF. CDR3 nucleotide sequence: TGCAGCGTAGACAGGGAATTAAGGGGCTACACCTTC.

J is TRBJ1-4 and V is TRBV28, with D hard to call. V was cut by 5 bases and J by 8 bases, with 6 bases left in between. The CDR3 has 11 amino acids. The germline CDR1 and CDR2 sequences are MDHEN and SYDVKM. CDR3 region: CASSVQEKLFF. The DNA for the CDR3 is TGTGCCAGCAGTGTACAGGAAAAACTGTTTTTT. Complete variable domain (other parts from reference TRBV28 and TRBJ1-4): DVKVTQSSRYLVKRTGEKVFLECVQDMDHENMFWYRQDPGLGLRLIYFSYDVKMKEKGDIPEGYSVSREKKERFSLILESASTNQTSMYLCASSVQEKLFFGSGTQLSVL.

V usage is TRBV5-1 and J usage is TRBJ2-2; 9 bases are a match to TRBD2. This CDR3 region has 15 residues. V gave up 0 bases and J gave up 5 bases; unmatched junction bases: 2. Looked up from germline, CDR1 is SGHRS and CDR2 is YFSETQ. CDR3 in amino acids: CASSLGLAETGELFF. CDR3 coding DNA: TGCGCCAGCAGCTTGGGACTAGCGGAGACCGGGGAGCTGTTTTTT.

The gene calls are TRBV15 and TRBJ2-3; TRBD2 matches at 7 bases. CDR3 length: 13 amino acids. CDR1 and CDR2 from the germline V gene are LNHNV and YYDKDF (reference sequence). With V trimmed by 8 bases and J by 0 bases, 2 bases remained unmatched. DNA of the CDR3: TGTGCCACCCGGACTAGTAGCACAGATACGCAGTATTTT. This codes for CATRTSSTDTQYF.

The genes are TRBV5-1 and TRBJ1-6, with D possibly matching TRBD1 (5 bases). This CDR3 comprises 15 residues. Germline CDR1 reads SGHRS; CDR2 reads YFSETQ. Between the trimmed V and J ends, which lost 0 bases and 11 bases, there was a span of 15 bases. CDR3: CASSLAGQGIAPLHF. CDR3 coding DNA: TGCGCCAGCAGCTTGGCCGGCCAGGGAATCGCACCCCTCCACTTT.

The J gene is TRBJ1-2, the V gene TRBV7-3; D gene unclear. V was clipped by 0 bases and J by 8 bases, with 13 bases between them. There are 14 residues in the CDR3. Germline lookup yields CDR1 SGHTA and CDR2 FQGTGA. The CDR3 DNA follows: TGTGCCAGCAGCTTAACGGGAGGGAGTAGAGGCTACACCTTC. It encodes CASSLTGGSRGYTF. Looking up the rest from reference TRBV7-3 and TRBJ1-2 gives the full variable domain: GAGVSQTPSNKVTEKGKYVELRCDPISGHTALYWYRQSLGQGPEFLIYFQGTGAADDSGLPNDRFFAVRPEGSVSTLKIQRTERGDSAVYLCASSLTGGSRGYTFGSGTRLTVV.

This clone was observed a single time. DNA of the CDR3: TGTGCCAGCAGTGGACAGACAGGGGAAGCTTTCTTT. It encodes CASSGQTGEAFF. This rearrangement joins TRBV28 to TRBJ1-1; 7 bases are a match to TRBD1. The CDR3 totals 12 residues. V lost 5 bases to trimming and J lost 8 bases; unmatched junction nucleotides: 5. Germline CDR1 is MDHEN and CDR2 is SYDVKM.

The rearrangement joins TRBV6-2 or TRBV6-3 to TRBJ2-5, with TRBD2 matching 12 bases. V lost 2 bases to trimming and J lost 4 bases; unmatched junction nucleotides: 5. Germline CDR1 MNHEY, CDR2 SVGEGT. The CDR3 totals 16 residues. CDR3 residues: CASSYGGTSGPETQYF. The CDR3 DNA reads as TGTGCCAGCAGTTACGGAGGGACTAGCGGGCCAGAGACCCAGTACTTC.

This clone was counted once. For the CDR3, the DNA is TGTGCCAGTAGTCCACGAACAGGGAATGAAAACATTCAGTACTTC. Translated, it gives CASSPRTGNENIQYF. V and J are TRBV19 and TRBJ2-4, with a tentative D call TRBD1 (6 bases). The germline V gene has CDR1 LNHDA and CDR2 SQIVND (reference sequence). This CDR3 contains 15 residues. The germline V and J ends were trimmed by 5 bases and 5 bases, with 16 bases remaining between them.

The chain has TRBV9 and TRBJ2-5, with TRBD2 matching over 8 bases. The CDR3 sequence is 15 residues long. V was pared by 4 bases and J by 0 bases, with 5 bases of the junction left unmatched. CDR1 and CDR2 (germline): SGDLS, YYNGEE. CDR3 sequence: CASSPFGGDQETQYF. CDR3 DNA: TGTGCCAGCAGCCCCTTCGGGGGGGACCAAGAGACCCAGTACTTC.

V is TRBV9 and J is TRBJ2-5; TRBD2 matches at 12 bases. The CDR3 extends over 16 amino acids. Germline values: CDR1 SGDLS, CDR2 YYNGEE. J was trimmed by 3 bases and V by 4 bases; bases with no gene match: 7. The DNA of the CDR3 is TGTGCCAGCAGCCCCGATCTAGCGGGAGGGAAAGAGACCCAGTACTTC. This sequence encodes CASSPDLAGGKETQYF.